Below, 6 T cell receptor beta chains from the same sample are listed, as sequenced in a study of blood T cell repertoires in COVID-19. The repertoire was sequenced with immunoSEQ multiplex PCR; TCRdb's copy has only in-frame clones and lacks some. Counted here are 100,000 or so clones, 91% occurring once; the ten biggest clones make up around 16%. The sample comprised peripheral blood. The receptors derive from a man aged 45 to 65 with acute or convalescent COVID-19.

V usage is TRBV9 and J usage is TRBJ1-6; D not certain. Germline V CDR1 and CDR2: SGDLS, YYNGEE. The CDR3 sequence is 14 residues long. The V gene lost 0 bases and the J gene lost 6 bases, with 7 bases spanning the gap. CDR3 in DNA: TGTGCCAGCAGCGTAGGGCGGCCTAATTCACCCCTCCACTTT. Amino acids: CASSVGRPNSPLHF.

The chain links TRBV27 to TRBJ2-1, with D perhaps matching TRBD1 (5 bases). CDR1 is MNHEY, CDR2 SMNVEV, per germline (reference sequence). This CDR3 spans 12 amino acids. V dropped 6 bases and J dropped 2 bases, with 5 bases sitting between them. This CDR3 reads CASSRAYNEQFF. The CDR3 region has the DNA TGTGCCAGCAGCAGGGCCTACAATGAGCAGTTCTTC.

The genes are TRBV5-6 and TRBJ1-4, with no clear D. Germline assignment: CDR1 SGHDT and CDR2 YYEEEE. V dropped 1 base and J dropped 8 bases, with 6 bases sitting between them. The CDR3 is 12 amino acids. The CDR3 region has the DNA TGTGCCAGCAGCTTGCCCGGGGAAAAACTGTTTTTT. Translated, it gives CASSLPGEKLFF.

The V gene is TRBV10-3, the J gene TRBJ2-5, with TRBD1 identical over 8 bases. Germline V gives CDR1 ENHRY, CDR2 SYGVKD. CDR3 length: 12 residues. J gave up 1 base and V 8 bases, and 0 bases lay outside the gene matches. CDR3 nucleotide sequence: TGTGCCATCGGACAGGGCCAAGAGACCCAGTACTTC. Amino acid sequence: CAIGQGQETQYF.

V gene TRBV19 combines with J gene TRBJ1-2, with D possibly being TRBD1 (6 bases). Germline V gene sequence: CDR1 LNHDA, CDR2 SQIVND (reference sequence). This CDR3 is 15 amino acids long. V lost 2 bases to trimming and J lost 5 bases, with 15 bases between them. CDR3 nucleotides: TGTGCCAGTAGTATACCTTCGACAGGCCTATATGGCTACACCTTC. Encoded protein: CASSIPSTGLYGYTF.

This sequence joins TRBV12-3 or TRBV12-4 and TRBJ2-5, with a possible D match to TRBD2 (5 bases). This CDR3 is built from 11 residues. V dropped 6 bases and J dropped 9 bases, with 11 bases sitting between them. CDR3 in amino acids: CASSAGAAQYF. In DNA form, the CDR3 reads TGTGCCAGCAGCGCCGGAGCGGCCCAGTACTTC.